Presented here are 3 T cell receptor beta chains from one specimen sequenced in a study of shared clonotypes between healthy human individuals. Assay used: immunoSEQ multiplex PCR; TCRdb lists only in-frame clones, some missing. Of roughly 2.4 million clones in the sample, 90% to 96% were seen once. The sample was naive CD4+ T cells sorted from blood. Subset: CD45RA+ positively selected. These receptors came from a man between 18 and 29 years old in good health.

The chain carries TRBV11-2 and TRBJ2-7; D is unclear. The CDR3 has 15 residues. V was cut by 7 bases and J by 3 bases, with 19 bases left in between. The V gene's germline CDR1 is SGHAT and CDR2 FQNNGV. Here the CDR3 reads CASTQIGKTFYEQYF. The CDR3 region has the DNA TGTGCCAGCACCCAGATTGGGAAAACCTTCTACGAGCAGTACTTC.

The chain employs TRBV5-1 and TRBJ1-2; D remains ambiguous. This CDR3 has 14 amino acids. Germline CDR1 and CDR2: SGHRS and YFSETQ. V was clipped by 0 bases and J by 8 bases, with 14 bases between them. The CDR3 sequence is CASSLAPDTRGYTF. The DNA for the CDR3 is TGCGCCAGCAGCTTGGCCCCGGATACCCGGGGCTACACCTTC.

CDR3 DNA sequence: TGTGCCAGCAGACTAGCGTTATCCTACAATGAGCAGTTCTTC. This translates into CASRLALSYNEQFF. J is TRBJ2-1 and V is TRBV2; 7 bases fit TRBD2. Trimming took 6 bases from V and 1 from J; bases not matched to a gene: 3. The CDR3 runs 14 residues. CDR1 and CDR2 (germline): SNHLY, FYNNEI.